These 8 T cell receptor beta chains were all obtained from the same sample, sequenced in a study of T-cell memory formation after mild COVID-19. A single record per CDR3 protein comes from TCRdb applying MiXCR to the 5' RACE reads. This table has about 350,000 distinct CDR3 sequences, roughly 15% appearing once. The specimen was PBMCs or a T cell subset sorted from them (not recorded which). These receptors were collected from a young man who had mild COVID-19 (a few samples of this study predate the infection). Cell type and time point are not known.

This chain links TRBV5-1 with TRBJ2-1, with 11 bases lining up with TRBD1. With V trimmed by 3 bases and J by 10 bases, 9 bases remained unmatched. CDR3 size: 15 residues. The germline V gene has CDR1 SGHRS and CDR2 YFSETQ. CDR3 in amino acids: CASSSGTGGRVEQFF. DNA of the CDR3: TGCGCCAGCAGCTCCGGGACAGGGGGAAGGGTCGAGCAGTTCTTC.

A few counts support this clonotype. J is TRBJ1-1 and V is TRBV5-1; 7 bases line up with TRBD1. Germline assignment: CDR1 SGHRS and CDR2 YFSETQ. The CDR3 is 14 residues long. Trimming at V came to 6 bases and at J to 1 base, leaving 6 bases not matched to a gene. CDR3 sequence: CASTKGQPNTEAFF. CDR3 sequence (DNA): TGCGCCAGCACCAAGGGACAGCCGAACACTGAAGCTTTCTTT.

The table lists this clonotype with a few counts. V is TRBV12-3 or TRBV12-4 and J is TRBJ2-1; TRBD2 is a possible D gene (6 bases). This CDR3 region has 16 residues. V was shortened by 5 bases and J by 0 bases, with 14 bases between the two germline ends. CDR3 region: CASSRTSLGSYNEQFF. For the CDR3, the DNA is TGTGCCAGCAGTAGAACTAGCCTTGGCTCCTACAATGAGCAGTTCTTC.

This clonotype was seen repeatedly, ten times or more. CDR3 sequence: CASSLALLSYNEQFF. In nucleotides, the CDR3 is TGCGCCAGCAGCTTGGCCCTACTCTCCTACAATGAGCAGTTCTTC. The chain links TRBV5-1 to TRBJ2-1; D is unclear. V was clipped by 0 bases and J by 0 bases, with 7 bases between them. The CDR3 has 15 residues. Germline lookup yields CDR1 SGHRS and CDR2 YFSETQ.

V gene TRBV30 combines with J gene TRBJ2-1, with a tentative D call TRBD1 (5 bases). The germline V gene has CDR1 GTSNPN and CDR2 SVGIG (reference sequence). The CDR3 sequence is 14 residues long. The V end was cut by 0 bases, the J end by 10 bases, with 16 bases between. The CDR3 DNA reads as TGTGCCTGGAGTGTAGGAAGGGCATGGGGCGAGCAGTTCTTC. It encodes CAWSVGRAWGEQFF.

V and J are TRBV6-1 and TRBJ2-5; 11 positions match TRBD2. The CDR3 is 17 residues long. Germline CDR1 reads MNHNS; CDR2 reads SASEGT. The ends lost 1 base at V and 7 bases at J; junction bases unmatched: 11. The CDR3: CASSEGGLAGGFGTQYF. For the CDR3, the DNA is TGTGCCAGCAGTGAAGGCGGGCTAGCGGGGGGTTTCGGGACCCAGTACTTC.

The V and J genes are TRBV9 and TRBJ2-1; 8 bases match TRBD2. The germline V gene has CDR1 SGDLS and CDR2 YYNGEE. The CDR3 length is 15 residues. Trimming took 0 bases from V and 4 from J; bases not matched to a gene: 3. The CDR3 sequence is CASSVGSGGYNEQFF. CDR3 in DNA: TGTGCCAGCAGCGTAGGAAGCGGGGGATACAATGAGCAGTTCTTC.

This clonotype was seen a few times. The rearrangement joins TRBV19 to TRBJ2-3; 13 bases align to TRBD2. The junction had 2 bases not matched to a gene; V was cut back by 6 bases and J by 5 bases. Germline V CDR1 and CDR2: LNHDA, SQIVND (reference sequence). The CDR3 runs to 14 residues. CDR3 protein: CASRGLAGIDTQYF. The CDR3, as DNA: TGTGCCAGTAGGGGACTAGCGGGGATAGATACGCAGTATTTT. The full variable domain, in which reference TRBV19 and TRBJ2-3 provide the parts outside the CDR3, is DGGITQSPKYLFRKEGQNVTLSCEQNLNHDAMYWYRQDPGQGLRLIYYSQIVNDFQKGDIAEGYSVSREKKESFPLTVTSAQKNPTAFYLCASRGLAGIDTQYFGPGTRLTVL.